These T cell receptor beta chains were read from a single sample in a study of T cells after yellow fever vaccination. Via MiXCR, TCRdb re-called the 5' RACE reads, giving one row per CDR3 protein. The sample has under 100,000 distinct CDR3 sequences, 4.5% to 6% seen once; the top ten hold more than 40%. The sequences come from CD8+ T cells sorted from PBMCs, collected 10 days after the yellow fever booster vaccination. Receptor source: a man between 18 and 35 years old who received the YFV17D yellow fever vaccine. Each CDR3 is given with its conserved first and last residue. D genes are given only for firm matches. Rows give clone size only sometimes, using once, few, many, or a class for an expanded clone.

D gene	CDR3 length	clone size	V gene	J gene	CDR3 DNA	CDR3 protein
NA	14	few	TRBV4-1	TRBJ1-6	TGCGCCAGCAGCCAAGTGCTGAAACAGCTGCCCCTCCACTTT	CASSQVLKQLPLHF
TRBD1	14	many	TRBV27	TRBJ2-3	TGTGCCAGCAGTTTGCGGGACAGGGGACATACGCAGTATTTT	CASSLRDRGHTQYF
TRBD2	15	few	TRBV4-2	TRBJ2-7	TGTGCCAGCAGCCAAGAAACTAGCGGGTTCAACGAGCAGTACTTC	CASSQETSGFNEQYF
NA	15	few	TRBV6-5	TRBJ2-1	TGTGCCAGCAGTTACTCTCCAGAAAATTACAATGAGCAGTTCTTC	CASSYSPENYNEQFF
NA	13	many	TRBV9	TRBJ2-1	TGTGCCAGCAGCGCTGGGGTTGAGAATGAGCAGTTCTTC	CASSAGVENEQFF
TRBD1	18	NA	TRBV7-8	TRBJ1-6	TGTGCCAGCAGCCCGACCGGGACAGGGTACTCCTATAATTCACCCCTCCACTTT	CASSPTGTGYSYNSPLHF
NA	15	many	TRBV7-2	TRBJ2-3	TGTGCCAGCAGCTTATTTGTAATCCGCACAGATACGCAGTATTTT	CASSLFVIRTDTQYF
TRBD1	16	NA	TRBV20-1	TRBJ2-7	TGCAGTGCTAGAGGGATTAACAGGGGTTCCAATCCCGAGCAGTACTTC	CSARGINRGSNPEQYF
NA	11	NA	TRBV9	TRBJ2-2	TGTGCCAGCCGGGGACCCGGGGAGCTGTTTTTT	CASRGPGELFF
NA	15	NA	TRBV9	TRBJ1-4	TGTGCCAGCAGCCTCGGGACGGTTACTAATGAAAAACTGTTTTTT	CASSLGTVTNEKLFF